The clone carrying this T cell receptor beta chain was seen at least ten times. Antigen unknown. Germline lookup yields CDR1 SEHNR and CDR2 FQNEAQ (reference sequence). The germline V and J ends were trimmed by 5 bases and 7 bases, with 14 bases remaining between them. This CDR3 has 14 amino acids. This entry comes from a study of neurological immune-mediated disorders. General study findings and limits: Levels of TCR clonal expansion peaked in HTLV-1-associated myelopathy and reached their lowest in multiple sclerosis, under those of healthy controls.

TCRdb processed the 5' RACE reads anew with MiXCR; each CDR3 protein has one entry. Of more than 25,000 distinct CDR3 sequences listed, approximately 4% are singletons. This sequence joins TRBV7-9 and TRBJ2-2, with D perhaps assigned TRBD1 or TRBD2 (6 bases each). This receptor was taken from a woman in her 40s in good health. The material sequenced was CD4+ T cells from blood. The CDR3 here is CASSRGGNDGELFF. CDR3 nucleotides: TGTGCCAGCAGCCGAGGGGGGAATGACGGGGAGCTGTTTTTT.